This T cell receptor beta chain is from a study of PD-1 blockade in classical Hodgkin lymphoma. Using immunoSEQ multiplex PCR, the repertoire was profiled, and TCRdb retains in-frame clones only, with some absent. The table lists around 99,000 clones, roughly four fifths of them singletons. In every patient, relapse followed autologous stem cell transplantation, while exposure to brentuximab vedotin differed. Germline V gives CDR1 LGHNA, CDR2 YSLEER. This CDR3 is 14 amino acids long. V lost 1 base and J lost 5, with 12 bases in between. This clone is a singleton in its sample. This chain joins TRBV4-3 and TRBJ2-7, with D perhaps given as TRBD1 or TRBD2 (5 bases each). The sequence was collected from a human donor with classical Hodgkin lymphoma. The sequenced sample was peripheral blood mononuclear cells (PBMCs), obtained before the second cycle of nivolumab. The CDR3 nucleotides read TGCGCCAGCAGCCAAGCCCCGGGACCCCACGAGCAGTACTTC. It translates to CASSQAPGPHEQYF.